Listed below are T cell receptor beta chains from one sample, sequenced in a study of cytomegalovirus exposure and HLA in healthy donors. TCRdb keeps only in-frame clones here, not all; method: immunoSEQ multiplex PCR. The table shows some 120,000 clones, with 77% occurring only once. What was sequenced was PBMCs. The source of these receptors is a woman in her thirties or forties in good health and CMV-seropositive. Both conserved end residues are part of each CDR3. Fields, in order: CDR3 length, V gene, J gene, D gene, CDR3 protein, CDR3 DNA. A D gene is named only where the DNA matches it firmly.

cdr3_length: 15
v_call: TRBV6-5
j_call: TRBJ2-7
d_call: TRBD2
cdr3_aa: CASSYEVAGGYEQYF
cdr3_nt: TGTGCCAGCAGTTACGAGGTAGCGGGAGGCTACGAGCAGTACTTC

cdr3_length: 13
v_call: TRBV28
j_call: TRBJ2-1
d_call: NA
cdr3_aa: CASSSLVNDEQFF
cdr3_nt: TGTGCCAGCAGTTCACTAGTTAACGATGAGCAGTTCTTC

cdr3_length: 13
v_call: TRBV5-1
j_call: TRBJ2-5
d_call: TRBD2
cdr3_aa: CASRGLAEETQYF
cdr3_nt: TGCGCCAGCAGGGGACTAGCGGAAGAGACCCAGTACTTC

cdr3_length: 13
v_call: TRBV5-4
j_call: TRBJ2-7
d_call: NA
cdr3_aa: CASSVQGVYEQYF
cdr3_nt: TGTGCCAGCAGCGTACAGGGTGTGTACGAGCAGTACTTC

cdr3_length: 14
v_call: TRBV30
j_call: TRBJ1-5
d_call: TRBD1
cdr3_aa: CAWNEGQGSQPQHF
cdr3_nt: TGTGCCTGGAACGAAGGACAGGGTAGTCAGCCCCAGCATTTT

cdr3_length: 15
v_call: TRBV15
j_call: TRBJ2-7
d_call: TRBD1
cdr3_aa: CATSQGQGPLDEQYF
cdr3_nt: TGTGCCACCAGCCAGGGACAGGGCCCTTTGGACGAGCAGTACTTC

cdr3_length: 14
v_call: TRBV19
j_call: TRBJ1-2
d_call: NA
cdr3_aa: CASSIAGKDYGYTF
cdr3_nt: TGTGCCAGTAGTATAGCAGGGAAGGACTATGGCTACACCTTC

cdr3_length: 18
v_call: TRBV9
j_call: TRBJ2-5
d_call: TRBD1
cdr3_aa: CASSVAGRQGASSETQYF
cdr3_nt: TGTGCCAGCAGCGTAGCTGGGCGACAGGGGGCGTCTTCAGAGACCCAGTACTTC

cdr3_length: 15
v_call: TRBV9
j_call: TRBJ2-2
d_call: NA
cdr3_aa: CASSVAGRLTGELFF
cdr3_nt: TGTGCCAGCAGCGTAGCTGGCAGATTGACCGGGGAGCTGTTTTTT

cdr3_length: 12
v_call: TRBV6-6
j_call: TRBJ1-1
d_call: NA
cdr3_aa: CASSYGGTVAFF
cdr3_nt: TGTGCCAGCAGTTACGGAGGCACGGTAGCTTTCTTT

cdr3_length: 13
v_call: TRBV7-9
j_call: TRBJ1-1
d_call: NA
cdr3_aa: CASRQGTADEAFF
cdr3_nt: TGTGCCAGCAGGCAGGGGACGGCCGATGAAGCTTTCTTT

cdr3_length: 15
v_call: TRBV11-3
j_call: TRBJ2-3
d_call: TRBD2
cdr3_aa: CASSLTGGPRDTQYF
cdr3_nt: TGTGCCAGCAGCTTAACGGGAGGGCCGAGAGATACGCAGTATTTT

cdr3_length: 16
v_call: TRBV27
j_call: TRBJ1-2
d_call: TRBD1
cdr3_aa: CASSPTWTGGNYGYTF
cdr3_nt: TGTGCCAGCAGTCCCACCTGGACAGGGGGCAACTATGGCTACACCTTC

cdr3_length: 15
v_call: TRBV7-9
j_call: TRBJ2-3
d_call: TRBD2
cdr3_aa: CASSPRTSGTDTQYF
cdr3_nt: TGTGCCAGCAGCCCACGGACTAGCGGCACAGATACGCAGTATTTT

cdr3_length: 17
v_call: TRBV9
j_call: TRBJ2-1
d_call: NA
cdr3_aa: CASSARSGSGEYNEQFF
cdr3_nt: TGTGCCAGCAGCGCTAGGTCCGGGAGTGGGGAATACAATGAGCAGTTCTTC

cdr3_length: 13
v_call: TRBV5-4
j_call: TRBJ1-2
d_call: NA
cdr3_aa: CASSSPGVYGYTF
cdr3_nt: TGTGCCAGCAGCTCTCCCGGGGTTTATGGCTACACCTTC

cdr3_length: 15
v_call: TRBV5-1
j_call: TRBJ1-2
d_call: NA
cdr3_aa: CASSRDMSNNYGYTF
cdr3_nt: TGCGCCAGCAGCAGGGACATGTCGAATAACTATGGCTACACCTTC